This TCR beta chain derives from a study of T cell responses to AZD1222 COVID-19 vaccine. Germline values: CDR1 MGHRA, CDR2 YSYEKL. The CDR3 extends over 14 amino acids. With regard to this clone: One end of the junction varies from germline; a read error may be responsible.

Profiled with immunoSEQ multiplex PCR; TCRdb holds only in-frame clones, not every one. The sample records 140,000 or so clones, roughly 92% being singletons. J is TRBJ2-7 and V is TRBV4-1; D ambiguous. This TCR derives from an adult who received the AZD1222 COVID-19 vaccine. The sequencing here drew on peripheral blood, taken 28 days after the second AZD1222 dose. DNA of the CDR3: TGCGCCAGCAGCCAAGATCCCCCCTCCTCCGAGCAGTACTTC. Translating gives CASSQDPPSSEQYF.